This T cell receptor (beta chain) was sequenced in a study of T cell repertoires in cytomegalovirus infection. Points from the study as a whole: CMV-specific HLA-C-restricted TCR beta clonotypes dominated the ex vivo response.

This clonotype was recorded many times. The target antigen is unknown. One entry per CDR3 protein, called by TCRdb with MiXCR from the reads. The sample consists of roughly 100,000 distinct CDR3 sequences, under 50% of them appearing once. Germline V gene sequence: CDR1 SGHDN, CDR2 FVKESK. The CDR3 loop spans 14 amino acids. The ends were cut back, 4 bases at V and 7 bases at J, with 13 bases in the middle. V is TRBV14 and J is TRBJ2-2, with D hard to call. Sample: CD8+ T cells from cultured PBMCs, taken from culture after CMV antigen stimulation. This sequence was found in a human donor in good health (CMV status not recorded). Some clones in this sample may be carry-over from other donors' samples. CDR3 region: CASSLPSSGGELFF. The CDR3 region has the DNA TGTGCCAGCAGCCTCCCGTCCTCGGGCGGGGAGCTGTTTTTT.